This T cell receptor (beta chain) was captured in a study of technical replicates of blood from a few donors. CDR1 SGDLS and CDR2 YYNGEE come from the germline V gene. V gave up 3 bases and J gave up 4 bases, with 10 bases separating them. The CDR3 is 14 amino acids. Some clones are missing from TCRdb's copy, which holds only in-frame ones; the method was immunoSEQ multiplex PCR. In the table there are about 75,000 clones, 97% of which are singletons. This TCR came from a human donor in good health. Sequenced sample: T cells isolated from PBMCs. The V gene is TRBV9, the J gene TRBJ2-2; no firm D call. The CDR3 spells CASSARHSTGELFF. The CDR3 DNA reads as TGTGCCAGCAGCGCGCGACACAGCACCGGGGAGCTGTTTTTT.